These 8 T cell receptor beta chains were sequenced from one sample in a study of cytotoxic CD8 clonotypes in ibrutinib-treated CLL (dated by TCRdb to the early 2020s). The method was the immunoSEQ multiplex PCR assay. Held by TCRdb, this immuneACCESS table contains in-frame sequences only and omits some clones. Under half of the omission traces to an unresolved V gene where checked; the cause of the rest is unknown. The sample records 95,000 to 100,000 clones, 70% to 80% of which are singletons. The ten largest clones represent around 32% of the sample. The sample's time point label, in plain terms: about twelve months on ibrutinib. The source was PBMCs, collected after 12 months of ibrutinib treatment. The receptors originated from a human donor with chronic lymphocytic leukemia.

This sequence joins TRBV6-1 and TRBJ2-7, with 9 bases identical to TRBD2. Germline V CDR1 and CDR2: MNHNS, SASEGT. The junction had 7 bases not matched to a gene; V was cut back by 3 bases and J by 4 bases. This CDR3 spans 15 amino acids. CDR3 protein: CASSELSGGVYEQYF. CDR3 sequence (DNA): TGTGCCAGCAGTGAGCTTAGCGGGGGCGTTTACGAGCAGTACTTC.

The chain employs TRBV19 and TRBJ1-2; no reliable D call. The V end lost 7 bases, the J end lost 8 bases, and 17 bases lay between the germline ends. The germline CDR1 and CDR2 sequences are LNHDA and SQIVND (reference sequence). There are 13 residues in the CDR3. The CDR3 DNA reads TGTGCCAGTACCCACCCTGGGGATAACGGCTACACCTTC. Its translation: CASTHPGDNGYTF.

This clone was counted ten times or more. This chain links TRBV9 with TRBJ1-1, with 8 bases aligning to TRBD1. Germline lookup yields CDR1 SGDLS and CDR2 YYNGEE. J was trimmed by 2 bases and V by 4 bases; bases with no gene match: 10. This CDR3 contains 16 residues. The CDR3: CASSPQGASYNTEAFF. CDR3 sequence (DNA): TGTGCCAGCAGCCCCCAGGGGGCTAGCTACAACACTGAAGCTTTCTTT.

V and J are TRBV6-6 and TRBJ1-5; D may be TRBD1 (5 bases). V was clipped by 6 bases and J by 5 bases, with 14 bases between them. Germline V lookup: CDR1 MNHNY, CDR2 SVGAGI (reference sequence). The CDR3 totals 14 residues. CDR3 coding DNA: TGTGCCAGCAGGAAAGCGGGGCAGTATCAGCCCCAGCATTTT. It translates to CASRKAGQYQPQHF.

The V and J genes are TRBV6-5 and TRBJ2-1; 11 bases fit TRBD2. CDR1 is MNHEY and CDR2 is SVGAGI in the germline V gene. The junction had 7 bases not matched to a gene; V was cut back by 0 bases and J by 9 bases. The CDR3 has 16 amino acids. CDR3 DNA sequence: TGTGCCAGCAGTTACTCGAGTAGCGGGGGGGCATTTGAGCAGTTCTTC. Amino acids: CASSYSSSGGAFEQFF.

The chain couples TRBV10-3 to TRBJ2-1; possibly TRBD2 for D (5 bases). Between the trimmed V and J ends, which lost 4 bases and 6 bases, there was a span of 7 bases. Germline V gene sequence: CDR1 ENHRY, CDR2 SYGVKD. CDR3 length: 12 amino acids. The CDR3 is CAISGAGNEQFF. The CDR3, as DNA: TGTGCCATCAGTGGGGCGGGCAATGAGCAGTTCTTC.

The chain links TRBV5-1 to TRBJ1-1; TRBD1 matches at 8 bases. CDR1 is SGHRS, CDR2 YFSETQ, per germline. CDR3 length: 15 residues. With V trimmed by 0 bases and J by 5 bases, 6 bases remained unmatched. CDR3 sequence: CASSLVSGGETEAFF. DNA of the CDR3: TGCGCCAGCAGCTTGGTTTCAGGGGGCGAGACTGAAGCTTTCTTT.

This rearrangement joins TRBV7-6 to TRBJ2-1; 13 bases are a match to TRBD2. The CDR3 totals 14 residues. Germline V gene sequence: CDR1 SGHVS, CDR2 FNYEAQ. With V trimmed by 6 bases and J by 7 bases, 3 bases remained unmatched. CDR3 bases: TGTGCCAGCAGAGGGACTAGCGGGGTTAATGAGCAGTTCTTC. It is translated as CASRGTSGVNEQFF. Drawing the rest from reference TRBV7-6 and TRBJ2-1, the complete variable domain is GAGVSQSPRYKVTKRGQDVALRCDPISGHVSLYWYRQALGQGPEFLTYFNYEAQQDKSGLPNDRFSAERPEGSISTLTIQRTEQRDSAMYRCASRGTSGVNEQFFGPGTRLTVL.